The next 13 T cell receptor beta chains were all read from a single sample in a study of beta chain features in type 1 diabetes. The entirety of the isolated RNA underwent reverse transcription, so expressed TCRB transcripts were sequenced. Repertoires were generated with immunoSEQ multiplex PCR, while TCRdb's copy carries only in-frame clones and drops some. The table records about 900,000 clones, roughly 15% of them present only once. Sequenced sample: naive CD4+ T cells from blood. The receptors were gathered from a woman aged 18-35 years in good health.

The chain couples TRBV15 to TRBJ2-3; D is uncertain. Trimming pared 3 bases from V and 0 bases from J, leaving 4 bases between. CDR3 length: 13 residues. Germline V CDR1 and CDR2: LNHNV, YYDKDF (reference sequence). The CDR3 nucleotides are TGTGCCACCAGCAGCGTAAGCACAGATACGCAGTATTTT. The encoded protein is CATSSVSTDTQYF.

The sample holds a few counts of this clone. The chain links TRBV14 to TRBJ2-5, with TRBD1 identical over 7 bases. Germline assignment: CDR1 SGHDN and CDR2 FVKESK. The CDR3 totals 15 residues. Germline trimming cut 0 bases from V and 2 bases from J; bases unmatched to any gene: 3. Written as DNA, the CDR3 is TGTGCCAGCAGCCAAGACAGGGGGTCTCAAGAGACCCAGTACTTC. Translation: CASSQDRGSQETQYF.

The chain uses TRBV6-4 and TRBJ2-5, with D perhaps matching TRBD2 (5 bases). The CDR3 runs to 17 residues. Trimming took off 3 bases at V and 7 bases at J, with 24 bases between the two ends. Germline V lookup: CDR1 MRHNA, CDR2 SNTAGT. As DNA, the CDR3 is TGTGCCAGCAGTGAGCCCAATAGGACTCCCCAAGGAGGGACCCAGTACTTC. It encodes CASSEPNRTPQGGTQYF.

The chain combines TRBV19 with TRBJ1-5, with 10 bases identical to TRBD1. V was clipped by 7 bases and J by 5 bases; unmatched bases: 8. This CDR3 spans 15 amino acids. Germline loops: CDR1 LNHDA, CDR2 SQIVND (reference sequence). CDR3 bases: TGTGCCAGTAAACCGGGACAGGGGAGTGATCAGCCCCAGCATTTT. Amino acid sequence: CASKPGQGSDQPQHF.

This clone has only a few counts. The chain joins TRBV18 to TRBJ2-1; 9 bases are shared with TRBD1. The V and J ends lost 8 bases and 9 bases, in that order; junction bases with no gene match: 11. Germline V gene sequence: CDR1 KGHSH, CDR2 LQKENI. The CDR3 spans 14 residues. CDR3 sequence: CASQTGQGLREQFF. As DNA, the CDR3 is TGTGCCAGCCAAACGGGACAGGGTCTCCGTGAGCAGTTCTTC.

A few counts support this clone. The chain carries TRBV7-2 and TRBJ2-2; TRBD2 agrees at 15 bases. V was clipped by 5 bases and J by 8 bases; unmatched bases: 9. This CDR3 has 17 residues. Germline V gives CDR1 SGHTA, CDR2 FQGNSA. DNA for the CDR3: TGTGCCAGCAGCAGACGCGGGACTAGCGGGAGGTCAGGGGAGCTGTTTTTT. Its protein is CASSRRGTSGRSGELFF. The full variable domain, in which reference TRBV7-2 and TRBJ2-2 provide the parts outside the CDR3, is GAGVSQSPSNKVTEKGKDVELRCDPISGHTALYWYRQSLGQGLEFLIYFQGNSAPDKSGLPSDRFSAERTGGSVSTLTIQRTQQEDSAVYLCASSRRGTSGRSGELFFGEGSRLTVL.

The V and J genes are TRBV28 and TRBJ2-3; no definite D call. Looked up from germline, CDR1 is MDHEN and CDR2 is SYDVKM. The CDR3 has 10 amino acids. Trimming pared 7 bases from V and 8 bases from J, leaving 7 bases between. The CDR3 protein is CASKGITQYF. As DNA, the CDR3 is TGTGCCAGCAAAGGTATTACGCAGTATTTT.

V is TRBV7-2 and J is TRBJ2-7, with D tentatively TRBD2 (6 bases). Looked up from germline, CDR1 is SGHTA and CDR2 is FQGNSA. The CDR3 covers 15 residues. Trimming left V 5 bases short and J 0 bases short, with 14 bases between. The DNA of the CDR3 is TGTGCCAGCAGCATAACGGGAGCGGTCTCCTACGAGCAGTACTTC. Its protein product is CASSITGAVSYEQYF.

This clone came up a few times. Other DNA sequences from this sample encode an identical CDR3 as well. The genes are TRBV28 and TRBJ1-5; 7 bases align to TRBD1. The junction had 1 base not matched to a gene; V was cut back by 5 bases and J by 0 bases. There are 14 residues in the CDR3. Germline lookup yields CDR1 MDHEN and CDR2 SYDVKM. The DNA of the CDR3 is TGTGCCAGCAGTCAGGGGGGTAGCAATCAGCCCCAGCATTTT. This encodes CASSQGGSNQPQHF. Variable domain in full (rest from reference TRBV28 and TRBJ1-5): DVKVTQSSRYLVKRTGEKVFLECVQDMDHENMFWYRQDPGLGLRLIYFSYDVKMKEKGDIPEGYSVSREKKERFSLILESASTNQTSMYLCASSQGGSNQPQHFGDGTRLSIL.

The sample holds a few counts of this clone. Distinct nucleotide sequences in the sample also encode this CDR3. This rearrangement joins TRBV7-3 to TRBJ2-5, with TRBD2 as a possible D gene (5 bases). Germline V gives CDR1 SGHTA, CDR2 FQGTGA. Trimming shortened V by 2 bases and J by 2 bases, and 6 bases separated the two germline ends. The CDR3 totals 13 residues. This CDR3 reads CASSLSGQETQYF. DNA for the CDR3: TGTGCCAGCAGCTTATCGGGACAAGAGACCCAGTACTTC.

This chain uses TRBV20-1 with TRBJ2-7; possibly TRBD2 for D (5 bases). The germline V gene encodes CDR1 DFQATT and CDR2 SNEGSKA (reference sequence). CDR3 length: 11 amino acids. Trimming removed 6 bases at V and 3 bases at J, with 9 bases between. The CDR3 sequence: CSAERSYEQYF. CDR3 DNA: TGCAGTGCGGAGCGGAGCTACGAGCAGTACTTC.

This sequence joins TRBV6-6 and TRBJ2-2; a possible D gene is TRBD1 (6 bases). The CDR3 sequence is 14 residues long. The V gene lost 5 bases and the J gene lost 5 bases, with 12 bases spanning the gap. Germline V gene lookup returns CDR1 MNHNY and CDR2 SVGAGI (reference sequence). CDR3 nucleotides: TGTGCCAGCAGTAAACCGAGGGGGACCGGGGAGCTGTTTTTT. Its translation is CASSKPRGTGELFF.

Comments on this clone: This sample includes further DNA sequences coding for the same CDR3. The CDR3 nucleotides read TGTGCCAGTAGTATAGGACAAACGAACACCGGGGAGCTGTTTTTT. This encodes CASSIGQTNTGELFF. The chain has TRBV19 and TRBJ2-2, with D uncertain. The CDR3 consists of 15 residues. Germline V gene data show CDR1 as LNHDA and CDR2 as SQIVND (reference sequence). V was pared by 1 base and J by 0 bases, with 6 bases between.